The sequence of this T cell receptor (beta chain) was determined in a study of CD8+CD57+ T cells in acquired aplastic anemia. Deletions cut 8 bases from V and 0 bases from J, with 13 bases between. This CDR3 has 14 amino acids. Germline assignment: CDR1 SNHLY and CDR2 FYNNEI. CD8+CD57+ cell expansion, shown by flow cytometry, had occurred in the patients selected for sequencing. TCR beta VDJ and CDR3 profiles were obtained from a genomic DNA template. Using its own MiXCR run on the reads, TCRdb lists one record per CDR3 protein. Seen here are about 190,000 distinct CDR3 sequences, 48% observed once, and the top ten hold about 9.7%.

Material: sorted CD4+, CD8+, or CD8+CD57+ T cells (not recorded which) from PBMCs. This chain connects TRBV2 to TRBJ1-1; D not certain. This TCR came from a human donor with aplastic anemia. This chain's CDR3 is CASLTDGMNTEAFF. CDR3 in DNA: TGTGCCAGCCTAACTGACGGAATGAACACTGAAGCTTTCTTT.